This T cell receptor (beta chain) comes out of a study of T cell responses to AZD1222 COVID-19 vaccine. Findings and limits, study-wide: Baseline seropositivity occurred in only a handful of AZD1222 recipients.

The repertoire was sequenced with immunoSEQ multiplex PCR; TCRdb's copy has only in-frame clones and lacks some. The sample consists of roughly 150,000 clones, around 91% of them appearing once. A word on this clone: Its antigen is unknown.

Germline assignment: CDR1 MNHEY and CDR2 SMNVEV (reference sequence). This CDR3 is built from 19 residues. V lost 3 bases, J lost 2 bases, and 12 bases stayed unmatched. This receptor was taken from an adult in good health. V usage is TRBV27 and J usage is TRBJ2-3, with 12 bases lining up with TRBD2. The sequencing used peripheral blood, collected on day 0 of AZD1222 vaccination. This chain's CDR3 is CASSLKPIGLAGFTDTQYF. The CDR3 DNA sequence: TGTGCCAGCAGTTTGAAACCGATAGGACTAGCGGGGTTCACAGATACGCAGTATTTT.